This paragraph reports one T cell receptor (beta chain). Its specificity is unknown. Each PCR replicate run on unsorted PBMC took in around 290 ng DNA, roughly 32,000 T cell genomes. Generated by immunoSEQ multiplex PCR, the TCRdb table keeps only in-frame clones and is missing some. The table shows roughly 510,000 clones, with 75% to 80% occurring only once. These data originate in a study of shared clonotypes between healthy human individuals. The study, taken as a whole, reports: Having only a few donors restricted how much genetic and exposure-history diversity was captured.

After removal of 3 bases from V and 4 bases from J, the junction contained 11 bases not matched to a gene. The CDR3 sequence is 17 residues long. Germline CDR1 is MNHEY and CDR2 is SMNVEV (reference sequence). The sample comprised PBMCs. This receptor was taken from a middle-aged woman in good health. Some clones in this sample may be carry-over from other donors' samples. This chain uses TRBV27 with TRBJ2-1; 8 bases align to TRBD2. The CDR3 DNA is TGTGCCAGCAGTTTGGGTTTTTTGCGGGAGGCGTACAATGAGCAGTTCTTC. Amino acids: CASSLGFLREAYNEQFF.